The 6 T cell receptor beta chains listed next were all sequenced from one sample in a study of shared clonotypes between healthy human individuals. Measured with immunoSEQ multiplex PCR; TCRdb has only the in-frame clones, and not every one. The sample yields over a million clones, 98% seen once. Sequencing was performed on naive CD4+ T cells sorted from blood. As to subset: CD45RA+ positively selected. These receptors were collected from a man aged 25-40 years in good health.

This clone showed up just a few times. This chain joins TRBV7-3 and TRBJ1-1; the D is unclear. The germline CDR1 and CDR2 sequences are SGHTA and FQGTGA. The CDR3 extends over 13 amino acids. The V gene lost 3 bases and the J gene lost 0 bases, with 5 bases spanning the gap. CDR3 in amino acids: CASSFLLNTEAFF. Written as DNA, the CDR3 is TGTGCCAGCAGCTTCTTGCTGAACACTGAAGCTTTCTTT.

CDR3 DNA: TGCGCCAGCAGCACAACAGGGCTAAATGAAAAACTGTTTTTT. Translated: CASSTTGLNEKLFF. This chain joins TRBV5-1 and TRBJ1-4; D is perhaps TRBD1 (6 bases). This CDR3 has 14 amino acids. Germline values: CDR1 SGHRS, CDR2 YFSETQ. V lost 4 bases and J 5 bases, leaving 12 bases between the germline ends.

The rearrangement links TRBV9 to TRBJ2-7; TRBD2 agrees at 10 bases. Germline V gene lookup returns CDR1 SGDLS and CDR2 YYNGEE. V shed 3 bases and J 1 base; nucleotides not matched to a gene: 7. This CDR3 has 16 amino acids. CDR3: CASSAGSGRNSYEQYF. In DNA form, the CDR3 reads TGTGCCAGCAGCGCGGGTAGCGGGAGGAATTCCTACGAGCAGTACTTC.

V usage is TRBV7-3 and J usage is TRBJ2-1; the D gene is possibly TRBD1 (5 bases). The ends were cut back, 3 bases at V and 4 bases at J, with 13 bases in the middle. The CDR3 is 15 residues long. Germline lookup yields CDR1 SGHTA and CDR2 FQGTGA. CDR3 sequence (DNA): TGTGCCAGCAGCTTCATGGCAGGGCAATACAATGAGCAGTTCTTC. This encodes CASSFMAGQYNEQFF.

The chain carries TRBV6-1 and TRBJ2-1; the D is unclear. CDR3 length equals 15 residues. CDR1 and CDR2 from the germline V gene are MNHNS and SASEGT. V was trimmed by 3 bases and J by 3 bases, leaving 12 bases between them. CDR3 in amino acids: CASSERLSNYNEQFF. CDR3 DNA sequence: TGTGCCAGCAGTGAGAGGCTATCAAACTACAATGAGCAGTTCTTC.

CDR3 bases: TGTGCCATCGCGACTAGCGGAATCGGTTTGGAGCAGTTCTTC. This codes for CAIATSGIGLEQFF. V is TRBV10-3 and J is TRBJ2-1; 9 nucleotides agree with TRBD2. Germline V gene sequence: CDR1 ENHRY, CDR2 SYGVKD. There are 14 residues in the CDR3. Trimming took 8 bases from V and 10 from J; bases not matched to a gene: 12.